The clone carrying this T cell receptor beta chain was seen many times. This CDR3 comprises 18 residues. Germline CDR1 reads MNHNY; CDR2 reads SVGAGI (reference sequence). J was trimmed by 4 bases and V by 2 bases; bases with no gene match: 17. This record belongs to a study of human T cells and chemical hapten exposure. The time point here: healthy volunteer bleed at 6 weeks. Sequencing started from total RNA isolated from unfractionated whole blood. TCRdb re-analysed the RACE reads in MiXCR, keeping a single row per CDR3 protein. The sample gives about 30,000 distinct CDR3 sequences, less than 5.5% of which show up once; roughly 13% is in the top ten.

Sample: whole blood. The sequence was collected from a human donor in good health. Some clones in this sample may be carry-over from other donors' samples. The chain couples TRBV6-6 to TRBJ2-7; 7 positions match TRBD1. CDR3 sequence reads: CASSYPSSEGALEYEQYF. As DNA, the CDR3 is TGTGCCAGCAGTTACCCCTCATCTGAGGGGGCCCTTGAGTACGAGCAGTACTTC.